This T cell receptor beta chain was retrieved from a study of blood T cell repertoires in COVID-19. Study as a whole: Acute and convalescent COVID-19 specimens originated in the United States, Italy and Spain. The analysed material was cDNA or gDNA that came from T cells, B-cell-depleted T cells, or PBMCs.

Germline V lookup: CDR1 SGHRS, CDR2 YFSETQ. Unmatched junction bases numbered 3, after V lost 4 bases and J lost 1 base. The CDR3 has 15 residues. Authors' methods: The authors estimated nucleated cell counts from reference gene primer amplification. Some clones are missing from TCRdb's copy, which holds only in-frame ones; the method was immunoSEQ multiplex PCR. D and trimming come from the DNA, and the V and J calls and clone size come from that table. This sample carries 250,000 or so clones, 84% of them seen once, and the ten largest clones take around 4%. The TCR sequence derives from a man aged 45-65 years with acute or convalescent COVID-19. Material: peripheral blood. This sequence joins TRBV5-1 and TRBJ2-2; 8 bases fit TRBD2. CDR3 DNA sequence: TGCGCCAGCAGCCCCACTAGCGGGAACACCGGGGAGCTGTTTTTT. Its translation is CASSPTSGNTGELFF.